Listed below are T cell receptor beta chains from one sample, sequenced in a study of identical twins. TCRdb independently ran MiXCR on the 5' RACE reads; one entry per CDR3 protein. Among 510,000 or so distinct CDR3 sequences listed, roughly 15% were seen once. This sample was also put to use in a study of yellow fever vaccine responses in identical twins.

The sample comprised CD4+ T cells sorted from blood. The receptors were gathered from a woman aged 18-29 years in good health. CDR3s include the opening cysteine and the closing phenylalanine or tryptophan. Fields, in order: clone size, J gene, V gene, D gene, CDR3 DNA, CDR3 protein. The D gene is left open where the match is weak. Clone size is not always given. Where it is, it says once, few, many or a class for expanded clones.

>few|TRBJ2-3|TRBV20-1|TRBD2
TGCAGTGCTAGAGATTTAAAAGGACTAGCTGGCGGGCGGGATACGCAGTATTTT
CSARDLKGLAGGRDTQYF
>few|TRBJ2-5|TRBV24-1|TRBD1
TGTGCCACCAGTGATCCGGGACAGGGGATCCAAGAGACCCAGTACTTC
CATSDPGQGIQETQYF
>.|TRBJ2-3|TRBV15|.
TGTGCCACCAGCAGAACCCGGTGGAATACGCAGTATTTT
CATSRTRWNTQYF
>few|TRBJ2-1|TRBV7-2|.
TGTGCCAGCAGCTTAGTTGGACAGCTAAAGTACAATGAGCAGTTCTTC
CASSLVGQLKYNEQFF
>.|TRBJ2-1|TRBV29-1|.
TGCAGCGTTGAAGAGGGGGTAAATGAGCAGTTCTTC
CSVEEGVNEQFF
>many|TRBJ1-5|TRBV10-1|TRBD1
TGCGCCAGCAGCCGGACAGGGGATCAGCCCCAGCATTTT
CASSRTGDQPQHF
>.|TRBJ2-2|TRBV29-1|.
TGCAGCGTTGGGTCCCTACTCACGAACACCGGGGAGCTGTTTTTT
CSVGSLLTNTGELFF
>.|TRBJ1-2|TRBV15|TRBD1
TGTGCCACCAGCAGAGGGGGCACCCAGGGGGGCGATGGCTACACCTTC
CATSRGGTQGGDGYTF
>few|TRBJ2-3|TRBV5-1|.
TGCGCCAGCAGCTTGGACAGCCAAAGCACAGATACGCAGTATTTT
CASSLDSQSTDTQYF
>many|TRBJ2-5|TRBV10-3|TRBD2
TGTGCCATCAGTGACCCCTCCCGGGGGGAAGCAAAGACCCAGTACTTC
CAISDPSRGEAKTQYF
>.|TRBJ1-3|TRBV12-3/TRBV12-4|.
TGTGCCAGCAGTTTACAGGACCATAGAGGAAACACCATATATTTT
CASSLQDHRGNTIYF
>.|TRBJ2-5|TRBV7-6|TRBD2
TGTGCCAGCAGCCTAGTTAGTAGCGGGGGGCCTGATAAAGAGACCCAGTACTTC
CASSLVSSGGPDKETQYF
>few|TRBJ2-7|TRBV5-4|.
TGTGCCAGCAGCGACCGGGACACCGAATACTACGAGCAGTACTTC
CASSDRDTEYYEQYF
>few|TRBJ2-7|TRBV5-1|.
TGCGCCAGCAGCTTGAGCGTGGGCGTAAGGCGAGGAGGTCCCTCCTACGAGCAGTACTTC
CASSLSVGVRRGGPSYEQYF
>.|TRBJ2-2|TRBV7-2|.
TGTGCCAGCAGCTCTGGTTTGGGGATCACCGGGGAGCTGTTTTTT
CASSSGLGITGELFF
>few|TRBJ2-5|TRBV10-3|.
TGTGCCATCAGTGAGTCGAAAGAGACCCAGTACTTC
CAISESKETQYF
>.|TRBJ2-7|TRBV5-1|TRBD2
TGCGCCAGCAGTTATACCGGGACTAGCGGGTCCTACGAGCAGTACTTC
CASSYTGTSGSYEQYF
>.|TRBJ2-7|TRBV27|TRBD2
TGTGCCAGCAGAAAAAGACCCCAGCGGGACCACCCTTACGAGCAGTACTTC
CASRKRPQRDHPYEQYF
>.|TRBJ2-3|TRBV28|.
TGTGCCAGCAGTTCCCTCGACGGGAATACGCAGTATTTT
CASSSLDGNTQYF
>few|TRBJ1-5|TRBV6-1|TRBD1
TGTGCCAGCAGCCCGGACAGGGGGCTCAATCAGCCCCAGCATTTT
CASSPDRGLNQPQHF
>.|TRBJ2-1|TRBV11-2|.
TGTGCCAGCAACTCCGCAGGGATTAGAAATGAGCAGTTCTTC
CASNSAGIRNEQFF
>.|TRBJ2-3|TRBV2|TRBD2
TGTGCCAGCAGTCTCTCCTGGGGGGGTGCGGGTAACCGTGATACGCAGTATTTT
CASSLSWGGAGNRDTQYF
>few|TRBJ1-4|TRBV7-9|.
TGTGCCAGCAGCTTACAGGGAGTAGGCGAAAAACTGTTTTTT
CASSLQGVGEKLFF
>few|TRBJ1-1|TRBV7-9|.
TGTGCCAGCAGCTTACTTCCCGACACTGAAGCTTTCTTT
CASSLLPDTEAFF
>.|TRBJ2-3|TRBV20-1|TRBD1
TGCAGTGCTAGAAAGCCGGGACAGGGGGCCGCAGATACGCAGTATTTT
CSARKPGQGAADTQYF
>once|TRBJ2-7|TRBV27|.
TGTGCCAGCAGTCCACAGGGTTATGGCTACGAGCAGTACTTC
CASSPQGYGYEQYF
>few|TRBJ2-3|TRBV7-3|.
TGTGCCAGCAGCTTCCGGCGGTCTAGCACAGATACGCAGTATTTT
CASSFRRSSTDTQYF
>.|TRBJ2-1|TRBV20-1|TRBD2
TGCAGTGCTAGAGATCAGCGGGGGGTTTCGTATGAGCAGTTCTTC
CSARDQRGVSYEQFF
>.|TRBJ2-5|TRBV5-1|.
TGCGCCAGCAGCTCTGAGGGGACCCAGTACTTC
CASSSEGTQYF
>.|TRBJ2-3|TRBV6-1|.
TGTGCCAGCAGGACCCGGGGGGCGAGGATCGATACGCAGTATTTT
CASRTRGARIDTQYF
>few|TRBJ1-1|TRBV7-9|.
TGTGCCAGCAACCCTCCTATGAACACTGAAGCTTTCTTT
CASNPPMNTEAFF
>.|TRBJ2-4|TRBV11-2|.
TGTGCCAGCAGCCAACCCCCAAGGAACATTCAGTACTTC
CASSQPPRNIQYF
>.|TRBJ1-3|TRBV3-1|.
TGTGCCAGCAGCACGACCGGTTTTAATGGAAACACCATATATTTT
CASSTTGFNGNTIYF
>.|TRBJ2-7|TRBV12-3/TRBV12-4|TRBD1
TGTGCCAGCAGGGACAGGATGACTTACGAGCAGTACTTC
CASRDRMTYEQYF
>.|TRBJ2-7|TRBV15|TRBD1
TGTGCCACCAGCCCATCGGGACAGGTAAACTCCTACGAGCAGTACTTC
CATSPSGQVNSYEQYF